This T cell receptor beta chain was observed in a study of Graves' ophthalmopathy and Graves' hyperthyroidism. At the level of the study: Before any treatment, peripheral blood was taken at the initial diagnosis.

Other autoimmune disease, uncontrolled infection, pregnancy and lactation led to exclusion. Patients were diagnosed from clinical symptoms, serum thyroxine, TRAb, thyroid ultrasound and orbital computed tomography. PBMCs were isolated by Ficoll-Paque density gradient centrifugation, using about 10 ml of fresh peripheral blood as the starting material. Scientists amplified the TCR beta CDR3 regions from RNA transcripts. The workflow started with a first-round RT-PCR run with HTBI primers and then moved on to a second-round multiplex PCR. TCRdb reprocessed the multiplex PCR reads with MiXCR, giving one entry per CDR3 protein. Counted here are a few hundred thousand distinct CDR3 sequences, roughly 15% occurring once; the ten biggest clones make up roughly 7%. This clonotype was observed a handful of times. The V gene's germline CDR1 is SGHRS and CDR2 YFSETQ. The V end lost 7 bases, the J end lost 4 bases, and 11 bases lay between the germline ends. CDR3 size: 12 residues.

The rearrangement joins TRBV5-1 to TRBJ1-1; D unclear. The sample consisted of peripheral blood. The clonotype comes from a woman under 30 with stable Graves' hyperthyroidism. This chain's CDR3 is CASSPSGTEAFF. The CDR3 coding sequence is TGCGCCAGCTCCCCTTCGGGCACTGAAGCTTTCTTT. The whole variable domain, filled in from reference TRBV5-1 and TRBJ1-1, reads KAGVTQTPRYLIKTRGQQVTLSCSPISGHRSVSWYQQTPGQGLQFLFEYFSETQRNKGNFPGRFSGRQFSNSRSEMNVSTLELGDSALYLCASSPSGTEAFFGQGTRLTVV.